This TCR beta chain originates from a study of blood T cell repertoires in COVID-19. Sequencing used immunoSEQ multiplex PCR; TCRdb keeps in-frame clones, though not all of them. The data show just under 60,000 clones, around 79% seen once. The CDR3 covers 14 residues. CDR1 is SGHVS, CDR2 FQNEAQ, per germline. V was trimmed by 0 bases and J by 1 base, leaving 6 bases between them. This TCR derives from a human donor in a cohort sampled during active COVID-19. Sequenced sample: peripheral blood. This chain connects TRBV7-8 to TRBJ2-5; D remains unclear. As DNA, the CDR3 is TGTGCCAGCAGCTTAGCATCGGTCCAAGAGACCCAGTACTTC. Protein sequence: CASSLASVQETQYF. The whole variable domain, filled in from reference TRBV7-8 and TRBJ2-5, reads GAGVSQSPRYKVAKRGQDVALRCDPISGHVSLFWYQQALGQGPEFLTYFQNEAQLDKSGLPSDRFFAERPEGSVSTLKIQRTQQEDSAVYLCASSLASVQETQYFGPGTRLLVL.